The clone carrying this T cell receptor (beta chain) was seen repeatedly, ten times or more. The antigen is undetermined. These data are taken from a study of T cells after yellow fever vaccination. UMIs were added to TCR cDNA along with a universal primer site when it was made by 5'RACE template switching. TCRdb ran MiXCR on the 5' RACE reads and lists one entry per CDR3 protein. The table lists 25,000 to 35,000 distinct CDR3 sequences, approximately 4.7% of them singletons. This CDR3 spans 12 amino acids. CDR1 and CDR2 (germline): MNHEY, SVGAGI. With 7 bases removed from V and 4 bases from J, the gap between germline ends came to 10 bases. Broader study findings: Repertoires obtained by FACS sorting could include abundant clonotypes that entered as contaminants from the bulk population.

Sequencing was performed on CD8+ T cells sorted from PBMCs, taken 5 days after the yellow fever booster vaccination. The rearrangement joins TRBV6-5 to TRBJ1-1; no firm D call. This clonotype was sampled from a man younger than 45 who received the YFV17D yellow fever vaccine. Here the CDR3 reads CASNSGFTEAFF. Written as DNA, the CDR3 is TGTGCCAGCAATTCGGGCTTCACTGAAGCTTTCTTT.